This section outlines one T cell receptor (beta chain) sequence together with its context. Its antigen is not yet known. No much larger clone is present one base from it, and per-base qualities are unavailable. This sample was taken from a study of radiotherapy plus CTLA-4 blockade in lung cancer (dated by TCRdb to 2017 to 2018). Turning to the overall study: Among enrolled patients, under 20% had an objective response and 31% reached disease control. The paper as a whole reports these results and caveats: After treatment with radiotherapy and ipilimumab, TCR clones that originated in tumors expanded in peripheral blood. The strongest predictors of response, as reported, were early dynamic changes in blood T cell clones along with a rise in serum interferon-beta after radiation.

Focal radiation therapy combined with CTLA-4 blockade (ipilimumab) was tested in patients with chemo-refractory metastatic non-small-cell lung cancer. The CDR3 starts with the cysteine, ends with the phenylalanine, and has 15 residues. The DNA shown is the 45-base CDR3, in frame from base 1. V is reduced by 5 bases and J by 4 bases, leaving a spacing of 17 bases between them. Looking up the germline V gene (reference sequence) yields CDR1 MNHEY and CDR2 SMNVEV. The library was made by the immunoSEQ multiplex PCR assay. TCRdb provides this immuneACCESS table in a form limited to in-frame rearrangements. Some clones are lacking; in checked studies, under half of them reflect an unresolved V gene, and why the rest are absent is not known. Present in this sample are more than 90,000 clones, about four fifths of which were seen just once. The top ten constitute under 30% of the sample.

The V and J segments used are TRBV27 and TRBJ2-5, with TRBD1 perhaps the D gene, on 6 matching bases. The sample was peripheral blood, taken from a patient treated with radiotherapy plus ipilimumab. The receptor was derived from a human donor with non-small cell lung cancer that progressed on radiotherapy plus ipilimumab. The nucleotide sequence is given as TGTGCCAGCAGTCCATTAGGGGGAAAGGGAGAGACCCAGTACTTC. It codes for CASSPLGGKGETQYF.